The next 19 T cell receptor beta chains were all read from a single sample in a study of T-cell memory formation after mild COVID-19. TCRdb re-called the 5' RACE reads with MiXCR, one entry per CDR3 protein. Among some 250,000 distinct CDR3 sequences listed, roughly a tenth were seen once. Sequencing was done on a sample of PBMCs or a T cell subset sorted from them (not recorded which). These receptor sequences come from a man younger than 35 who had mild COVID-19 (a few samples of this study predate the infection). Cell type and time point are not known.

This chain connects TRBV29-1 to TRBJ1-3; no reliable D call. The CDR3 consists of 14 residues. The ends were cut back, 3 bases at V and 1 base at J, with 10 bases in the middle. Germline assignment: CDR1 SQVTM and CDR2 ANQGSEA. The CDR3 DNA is TGCAGCGTTGAGTCGGTCGGGTCTGGAAACACCATATATTTT. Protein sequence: CSVESVGSGNTIYF.

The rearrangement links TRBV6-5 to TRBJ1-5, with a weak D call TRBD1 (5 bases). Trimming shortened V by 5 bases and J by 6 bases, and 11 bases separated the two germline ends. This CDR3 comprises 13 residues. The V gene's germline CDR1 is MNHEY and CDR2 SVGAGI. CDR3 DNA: TGTGCCAGCAGTACCAGGGTGGGTCAGCCCCAGCATTTT. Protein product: CASSTRVGQPQHF.

The CDR3 region is CASSPWGTEAFF. The CDR3 DNA follows: TGTGCCAGCAGTCCCTGGGGCACTGAAGCTTTCTTT. The chain carries TRBV7-2 and TRBJ1-1; D gene unclear. Germline-derived CDR1 and CDR2 are SGHTA and FQGNSA. V lost 6 bases, J lost 4 bases, and 9 bases lay in between. CDR3 length equals 12 residues.

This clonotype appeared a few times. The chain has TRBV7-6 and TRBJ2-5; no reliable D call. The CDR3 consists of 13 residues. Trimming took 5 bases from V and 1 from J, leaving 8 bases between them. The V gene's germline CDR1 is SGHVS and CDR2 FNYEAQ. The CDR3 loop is CASSPRSQETQYF. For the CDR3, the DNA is TGTGCCAGCAGCCCCAGGTCCCAAGAGACCCAGTACTTC.

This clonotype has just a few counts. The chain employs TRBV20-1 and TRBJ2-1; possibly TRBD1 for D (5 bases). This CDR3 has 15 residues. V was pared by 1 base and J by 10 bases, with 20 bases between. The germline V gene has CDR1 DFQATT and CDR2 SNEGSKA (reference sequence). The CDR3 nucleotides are TGCAGTGCTAGAGTTTTAGGGGAAGTCGAGCGCGAGCAGTTCTTC. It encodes CSARVLGEVEREQFF.

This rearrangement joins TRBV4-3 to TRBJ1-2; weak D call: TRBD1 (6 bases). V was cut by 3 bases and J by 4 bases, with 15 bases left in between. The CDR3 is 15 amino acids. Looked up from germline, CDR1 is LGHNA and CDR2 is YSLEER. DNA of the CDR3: TGCGCCAGCAGCCATCTCCCGGGACAACTCTATGGCTACACCTTC. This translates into CASSHLPGQLYGYTF.

In DNA, the CDR3 is TGTGCCAGCAGCGTCCCCGGGAGGGAGACCCAGTACTTC. The encoded protein is CASSVPGRETQYF. The V call is TRBV9, the J call TRBJ2-5; 7 nucleotides line up with TRBD2. In germline, CDR1 is SGDLS, CDR2 YYNGEE. Germline trimming cut 2 bases from V and 5 bases from J; bases unmatched to any gene: 3. The CDR3 loop spans 13 amino acids.

The CDR3 DNA sequence: TGTGCCAGCAGCTTATCTAAGCAAGAGACCCAGTACTTC. Translating gives CASSLSKQETQYF. The chain combines TRBV7-2 with TRBJ2-5, with no clear D. V lost 2 bases and J lost 2, with 6 bases in between. The germline gives CDR1 SGHTA, CDR2 FQGNSA. This CDR3 has 13 amino acids.

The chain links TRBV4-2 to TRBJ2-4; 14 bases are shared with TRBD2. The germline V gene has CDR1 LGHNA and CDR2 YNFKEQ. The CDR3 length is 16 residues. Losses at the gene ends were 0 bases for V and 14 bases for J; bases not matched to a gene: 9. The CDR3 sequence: CASSQESTSGGVPKYF. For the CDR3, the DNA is TGTGCCAGCAGCCAAGAATCGACTAGCGGGGGGGTACCGAAGTACTTC.

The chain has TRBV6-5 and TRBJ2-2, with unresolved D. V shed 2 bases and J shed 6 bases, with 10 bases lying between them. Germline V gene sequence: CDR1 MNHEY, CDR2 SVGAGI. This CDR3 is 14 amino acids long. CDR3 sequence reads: CASSYKGWAGELFF. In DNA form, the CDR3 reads TGTGCCAGCAGTTACAAAGGGTGGGCCGGGGAGCTGTTTTTT.

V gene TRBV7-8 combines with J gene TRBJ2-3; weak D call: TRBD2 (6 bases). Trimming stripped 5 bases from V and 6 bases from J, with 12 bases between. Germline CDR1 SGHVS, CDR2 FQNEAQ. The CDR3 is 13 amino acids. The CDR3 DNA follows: TGTGCCAGCAGCCCCCAAGGAGGGGATACGCAGTATTTT. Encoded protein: CASSPQGGDTQYF.

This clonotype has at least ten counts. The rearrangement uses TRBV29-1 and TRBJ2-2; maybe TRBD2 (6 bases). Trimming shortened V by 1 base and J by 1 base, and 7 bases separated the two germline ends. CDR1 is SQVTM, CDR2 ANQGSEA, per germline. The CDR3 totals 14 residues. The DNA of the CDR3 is TGCAGCGTTGAAGCTAGCGTGAACACCGGGGAGCTGTTTTTT. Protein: CSVEASVNTGELFF.

CDR3 sequence: CASSPQVGQLQYF. CDR3 nucleotide sequence: TGTGCCAGCAGCCCTCAGGTGGGGCAGTTACAGTACTTC. The genes are TRBV7-3 and TRBJ2-4, with a possible D match to TRBD1 (5 bases). V lost 5 bases and J lost 13, with 18 bases in between. In germline, CDR1 is SGHTA, CDR2 FQGTGA. CDR3 length: 13 amino acids.

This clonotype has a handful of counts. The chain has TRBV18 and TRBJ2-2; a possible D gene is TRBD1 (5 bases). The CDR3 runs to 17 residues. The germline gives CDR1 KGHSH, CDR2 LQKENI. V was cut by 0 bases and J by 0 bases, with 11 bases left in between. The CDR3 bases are TGTGCCAGCTCACCACCACGTCCCAGGGCGAACACCGGGGAGCTGTTTTTT. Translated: CASSPPRPRANTGELFF.

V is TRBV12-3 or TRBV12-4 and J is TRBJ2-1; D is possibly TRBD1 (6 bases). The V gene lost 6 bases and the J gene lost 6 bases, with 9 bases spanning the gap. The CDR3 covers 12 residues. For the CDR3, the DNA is TGTGCCAGCAGGGGGGCAGGCAATGAGCAGTTCTTC. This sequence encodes CASRGAGNEQFF.

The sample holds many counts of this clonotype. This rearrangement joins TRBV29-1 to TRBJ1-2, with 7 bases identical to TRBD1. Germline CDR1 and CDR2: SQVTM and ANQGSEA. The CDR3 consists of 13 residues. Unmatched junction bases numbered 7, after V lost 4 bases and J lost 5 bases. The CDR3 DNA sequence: TGCAGCGTTGGAGGGGGCGCGAGTTATGGCTACACCTTC. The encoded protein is CSVGGGASYGYTF.

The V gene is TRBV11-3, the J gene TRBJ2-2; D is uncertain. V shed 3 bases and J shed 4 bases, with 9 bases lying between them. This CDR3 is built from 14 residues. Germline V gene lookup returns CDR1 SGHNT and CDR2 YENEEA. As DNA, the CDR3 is TGTGCCAGCAGCTTCTGGTATCCCACCGGGGAGCTGTTTTTT. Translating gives CASSFWYPTGELFF.

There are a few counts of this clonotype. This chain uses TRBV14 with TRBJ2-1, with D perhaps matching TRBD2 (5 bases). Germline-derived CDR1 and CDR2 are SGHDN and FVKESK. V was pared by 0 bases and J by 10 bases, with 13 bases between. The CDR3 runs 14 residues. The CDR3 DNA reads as TGTGCCAGCAGCCAAGATCTCCGTCCTAGCGAGCAGTTCTTC. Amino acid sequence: CASSQDLRPSEQFF.

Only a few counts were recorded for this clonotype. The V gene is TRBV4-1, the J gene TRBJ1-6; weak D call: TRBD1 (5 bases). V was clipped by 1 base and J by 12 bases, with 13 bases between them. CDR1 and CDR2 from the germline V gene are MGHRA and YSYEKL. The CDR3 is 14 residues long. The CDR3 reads CASSQARSQEPLHF. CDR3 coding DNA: TGCGCCAGCAGCCAAGCCCGATCACAGGAACCCCTCCACTTT.